One and the same sample provided the 17 T cell receptor beta chains below, sequenced in a study of response to subunit inactivated influenza vaccine. Via MiXCR, TCRdb re-called the RT-PCR reads, giving one row per CDR3 protein. Of fewer than 750,000 distinct CDR3 sequences detected, 14% appear once; the ten largest clones hold roughly 10%. The sample in question was PBMCs from blood, obtained 11 to 12 days after vaccination. Receptors originate from a man aged 50 to 59 who received an inactivated influenza vaccine.

This chain connects TRBV12-3 or TRBV12-4 to TRBJ1-6, with TRBD1 identical over 7 bases. The CDR3 has 15 residues. J lost 7 bases, V lost 4 bases, and 7 bases had no gene match. The CDR3, as DNA: TGTGCCAGCAGTTCCCGGACAGGCGGGAATTCACCCCTCCACTTT. The encoded protein is CASSSRTGGNSPLHF.

The chain employs TRBV20-1 and TRBJ2-7; D might be TRBD1 (5 bases). Trimming removed 8 bases from V and 3 bases from J, with 17 bases in between. Per germline, CDR1 DFQATT and CDR2 SNEGSKA (reference sequence). CDR3 length: 13 residues. Here the CDR3 DNA reads TGCAGTTCAGGGCCTACTTGGGGCTACGAGCAGTACTTC. It specifies CSSGPTWGYEQYF.

V gene TRBV3-1 combines with J gene TRBJ1-1, with TRBD1 matching 11 bases. V lost 4 bases and J lost 3; bases outside the gene matches: 7. Germline lookup yields CDR1 LGHDT and CDR2 YNNKEL (reference sequence). The CDR3 runs 16 residues. The CDR3 protein is CASSPGTGGSYTEAFF. The CDR3 DNA follows: TGTGCCAGCAGCCCCGGGACAGGGGGGTCGTACACTGAAGCTTTCTTT. The full variable domain, completed using reference TRBV3-1 and TRBJ1-1, is DTAVSQTPKYLVTQMGNDKSIKCEQNLGHDTMYWYKQDSKKFLKIMFSYNNKELIINETVPNRFSPKSPDKAHLNLHINSLELGDSAVYFCASSPGTGGSYTEAFFGQGTRLTVV.

The genes are TRBV9 and TRBJ1-1, with a possible D match to TRBD1 (5 bases). CDR1 SGDLS and CDR2 YYNGEE come from the germline V gene. The ends were cut back, 6 bases at V and 0 bases at J, with 15 bases in the middle. The CDR3 has 15 residues. Here the CDR3 DNA reads TGTGCCAGCACCCAGGGTACCCTCCTGAACACTGAAGCTTTCTTT. Translating it yields CASTQGTLLNTEAFF.

The chain combines TRBV7-2 with TRBJ1-2, with D possibly TRBD1 on 6 matching bases. V lost 0 bases, J lost 4 bases, and 15 bases lay in between. The CDR3 contains 16 residues. In germline, CDR1 is SGHTA, CDR2 FQGNSA. The CDR3 sequence is CASSLAGGRSGYGYTF. The CDR3 nucleotides are TGTGCCAGCAGCTTAGCGGGGGGCAGATCTGGCTATGGCTACACCTTC.

The chain recombines TRBV7-2 with TRBJ1-2; 9 positions agree with TRBD1. The CDR3 is 14 residues long. The germline V gene encodes CDR1 SGHTA and CDR2 FQGNSA. J gave up 7 bases and V 2 bases, and 5 bases lay outside the gene matches. The CDR3 sequence is CASSLHGQGSGYTF. For the CDR3, the DNA is TGTGCCAGCAGCTTACACGGACAGGGGTCTGGCTACACCTTC.

This sequence joins TRBV3-1 and TRBJ2-1; D not resolved. The V gene lost 4 bases and the J gene lost 5 bases, with 12 bases spanning the gap. Germline values: CDR1 LGHDT, CDR2 YNNKEL (reference sequence). There are 14 residues in the CDR3. The CDR3 region is CASSLTDTNNEQFF. The CDR3 DNA sequence: TGTGCCAGCAGCCTAACAGACACTAACAATGAGCAGTTCTTC.

This clonotype was seen only a few times. This sequence joins TRBV2 and TRBJ1-1; D remains unclear. Germline V gene sequence: CDR1 SNHLY, CDR2 FYNNEI. This CDR3 has 11 residues. V was shortened by 7 bases and J by 9 bases, with 12 bases between the two germline ends. As DNA, the CDR3 is TGTGCCAGCACAGAAATGGAGAAAGCTTTCTTT. Its protein product is CASTEMEKAFF.

The J gene is TRBJ2-3, the V gene TRBV20-1, with D unclear. The germline V and J ends were trimmed by 1 base and 11 bases, with 10 bases remaining between them. This CDR3 region has 11 residues. Looked up from germline, CDR1 is DFQATT and CDR2 is SNEGSKA (reference sequence). The CDR3 spells CSARGPKRQYF. The CDR3 DNA follows: TGCAGTGCTAGAGGCCCAAAGAGGCAGTATTTT.

In this sample, this clonotype turned up a few times. V is TRBV4-3 and J is TRBJ2-3; a possible D gene is TRBD2 (6 bases). Germline lookup yields CDR1 LGHNA and CDR2 YSLEER. The CDR3 spans 15 residues. V lost 0 bases and J 2 bases, leaving 9 bases between the germline ends. The CDR3 nucleotides are TGCGCCAGCAGCCAAGACGGGACTTTCACAGATACGCAGTATTTT. It codes for CASSQDGTFTDTQYF.

This clonotype was counted a few times. The chain employs TRBV19 and TRBJ2-2, with TRBD1 matching over 9 bases. This CDR3 has 14 residues. Germline CDR1 is LNHDA and CDR2 is SQIVND (reference sequence). The ends lost 6 bases at V and 5 bases at J; junction bases unmatched: 4. In nucleotides, the CDR3 is TGTGCCAGTAGAGACAGGGGGTGGACCGGGGAGCTGTTTTTT. Its translation: CASRDRGWTGELFF.

This clonotype turned up a few times. This CDR3 is CASSWSGETGELFF. CDR3 DNA sequence: TGTGCCAGCAGTTGGTCAGGGGAAACCGGGGAGCTGTTTTTT. V usage is TRBV28 and J usage is TRBJ2-2; perhaps TRBD1 as D (6 bases). The germline CDR1 and CDR2 sequences are MDHEN and SYDVKM. Trimming removed 4 bases from V and 5 bases from J, with 11 bases in between. The CDR3 covers 14 residues.

The rearrangement links TRBV27 to TRBJ2-7; D might be TRBD1 (5 bases). V was trimmed by 6 bases and J by 0 bases, leaving 12 bases between them. Germline CDR1 and CDR2: MNHEY and SMNVEV (reference sequence). The CDR3 extends over 14 amino acids. For the CDR3, the DNA is TGTGCCAGCAGACGGTCAGGGATCTCCTACGAGCAGTACTTC. Translating it yields CASRRSGISYEQYF.

The J gene is TRBJ2-1, the V gene TRBV6-5, with 11 bases aligning to TRBD2. This CDR3 has 16 amino acids. J was trimmed by 4 bases and V by 3 bases; bases with no gene match: 5. CDR1 is MNHEY and CDR2 is SVGAGI in the germline V gene. The CDR3 DNA reads TGTGCCAGCAGTTATACCGGGACTAGCGGATACAATGAGCAGTTCTTC. Amino acids: CASSYTGTSGYNEQFF.

The chain carries TRBV28 and TRBJ2-5; TRBD2 might be the D (6 bases). The V and J ends lost 7 bases and 2 bases respectively, with 20 bases between them. The CDR3 totals 16 residues. The germline V gene encodes CDR1 MDHEN and CDR2 SYDVKM. The CDR3 nucleotides read TGTGCCAGCACCCGCGTGTTCGGAGGGGTTCAAGAGACCCAGTACTTC. Encoded protein: CASTRVFGGVQETQYF.

The chain uses TRBV20-1 and TRBJ2-7; 8 positions match TRBD2. The CDR3 length is 15 residues. Germline V lookup: CDR1 DFQATT, CDR2 SNEGSKA (reference sequence). Germline trimming cut 5 bases from V and 4 bases from J; bases unmatched to any gene: 13. CDR3 DNA sequence: TGCAGTGCTCGACTGTCTGGCGGGGGGTTATACGAGCAGTACTTC. Its protein is CSARLSGGGLYEQYF.

The V call is TRBV6-1, the J call TRBJ2-1; 7 nucleotides agree with TRBD2. This CDR3 is built from 13 residues. V was pared by 10 bases and J by 7 bases, with 10 bases of the junction left unmatched. The germline V gene has CDR1 MNHNS and CDR2 SASEGT. The CDR3 sequence: CATSDSGLNEQFF. The CDR3 DNA follows: TGTGCCACTTCGGATAGCGGGTTAAATGAGCAGTTCTTC.